Below, 2 T cell receptor beta chains from the same sample are listed, as sequenced in a study of long-term antiretroviral therapy in people with HIV. Run at survey level, the immunoSEQ assay was version v3.0. Generated by immunoSEQ multiplex PCR, the TCRdb table keeps only in-frame clones and is missing some. The sample holds roughly 24,000 clones, around 85% seen once. Material: unsorted PBMCs, obtained 4.8 to 5 years after starting antiretroviral therapy. These receptors all stem from a man aged 40-49 years with HIV.

V gene TRBV4-2 combines with J gene TRBJ2-2; no clear D gene. Trimming cost V 0 bases and J 4 bases, with 15 bases left between them. This CDR3 region has 17 residues. Germline V gene lookup returns CDR1 LGHNA and CDR2 YNFKEQ. The CDR3 spells CASSQETPWLGTGELFF. The CDR3 region has the DNA TGTGCCAGCAGCCAAGAAACACCGTGGTTGGGCACCGGGGAGCTGTTTTTT.

The chain recombines TRBV5-5 with TRBJ1-1; the D is unclear. The CDR3 is 14 amino acids. Trimming pared 0 bases from V and 2 bases from J, leaving 8 bases between. The germline gives CDR1 SGHKS, CDR2 YYEKEE (reference sequence). The CDR3 region has the DNA TGTGCCAGCAGCTTGGTGGGAGGAAACACTGAAGCTTTCTTT. As protein: CASSLVGGNTEAFF.